This TCR beta chain was captured by sequencing in a study of control samples from healthy donors and cancer patients. This table comes from immunoSEQ multiplex PCR, and its TCRdb copy is limited to in-frame clones, with some not included. Of 90,000 to 110,000 clones detected, 85% to 90% appear once; the ten largest clones hold 15% to 20%. CDR1 SNHLY and CDR2 FYNNEI come from the germline V gene. This CDR3 has 12 amino acids. V lost 10 bases to trimming and J lost 4 bases, with 11 bases between them. Sequenced: blood. The chain has TRBV2 and TRBJ2-1; D might be TRBD1 or TRBD2, each matching 6 bases. The TCR sequence derives from a woman aged 45-65 years in good health. The CDR3, as DNA: TGTGCCACCCGGGGGCTTTACAATGAGCAGTTCTTC. Encoded protein: CATRGLYNEQFF.